These 7 T cell receptor beta chains were sequenced from one sample in a study of tumor-infiltrating lymphocytes in primary liver carcinoma. TCR beta cDNA was made from 450 to 600 ng total RNA with a constant-region primer. Three nested multiplex PCR rounds, a slightly modified ARM-PCR method, built the TCR beta libraries. The first two PCR rounds used TRBV1-TRBV30 primers with a Cbeta primer, roughly 10 cycles each. MiXCR was run by TCRdb on the multiplex PCR reads, yielding one entry per CDR3 protein. The sample yields 310,000 or so distinct CDR3 sequences, around three fifths seen once. Out of unsorted whole blood came the blood RNA, and germline DNA was extracted as well. The sequenced sample was peripheral blood. The receptors shown here come from a young woman with primary liver carcinoma and hepatitis B virus infection.

This clonotype occurred once. The chain combines TRBV10-3 with TRBJ2-7, with 8 positions matching TRBD2. V lost 4 bases and J lost 0; bases outside the gene matches: 2. Germline CDR1 ENHRY, CDR2 SYGVKD. This CDR3 region has 14 residues. CDR3 DNA: TGTGCCATCAGTGGCCTAGCGGGCTCCTACGAGCAGTACTTC. Translated, it gives CAISGLAGSYEQYF.

The rearrangement uses TRBV7-9 and TRBJ1-6; no definite D call. V lost 2 bases to trimming and J lost 6 bases, with 8 bases between them. Germline CDR1 SEHNR, CDR2 FQNEAQ (reference sequence). CDR3 size: 14 residues. The CDR3 bases are TGTGCCAGCAGCTTACAGTCAGCTAATTCACCCCTCCACTTT. Residues: CASSLQSANSPLHF.

The chain has TRBV2 and TRBJ2-1; no firm D call. Germline CDR1 reads SNHLY; CDR2 reads FYNNEI. V was cut by 7 bases and J by 9 bases, with 10 bases left in between. The CDR3 loop spans 11 amino acids. CDR3 sequence (DNA): TGTGCCAGCACCTTTGGCGGTGAGCAGTTCTTC. This codes for CASTFGGEQFF.

This chain links TRBV5-8 with TRBJ2-2; D uncertain. Trimming removed 4 bases at V and 6 bases at J, with 10 bases between. This CDR3 is built from 13 residues. CDR1 is SGHTS, CDR2 YDEGEE, per germline. The chain's CDR3 is CASSRRSAGELFF. The CDR3 DNA reads as TGTGCCAGCAGCCGGCGGTCGGCCGGGGAGCTGTTTTTT.

This clonotype has ten or more counts. The rearrangement joins TRBV12-3 or TRBV12-4 to TRBJ1-6, with 7 bases matching TRBD1. CDR3 length equals 14 residues. V lost 8 bases, J lost 10 bases, and 11 bases stayed unmatched. Written as DNA, the CDR3 is TGTGCCAGCGGTCGTTGGTCAGGGGGATCACCCCTCCACTTT. Protein: CASGRWSGGSPLHF.

In its sample, this clonotype was seen a few times. The genes are TRBV10-1 and TRBJ2-5; D perhaps matches TRBD1 (6 bases). The CDR3 has 17 residues. Germline V gene data show CDR1 as WNHNN and CDR2 as SYGVQD (reference sequence). Trimming left V 0 bases short and J 1 base short, with 15 bases between. CDR3 nucleotide sequence: TGCGCCAGCAGTGAGTCGACGTTCCAGGGGCCCCAAGAGACCCAGTACTTC. Translating gives CASSESTFQGPQETQYF.

In regard to this clonotype: A junction boundary mismatches the germline segment, possibly from a read error. J is TRBJ2-2 and V is TRBV5-1, with D unclear. This CDR3 has 15 residues. Per germline, CDR1 SGHRS and CDR2 YFSETQ. The CDR3 protein is CASSLAAANTGELFF. The DNA for the CDR3 is TGCGCCAGCAGCTTGGCAGCAGCGAACACCGGTGAGCTGTTTTTT.